The 25 T cell receptor beta chains in this list originate from one sample, sequenced in a study of shared clonotypes between healthy human individuals. The repertoire was sequenced with immunoSEQ multiplex PCR; TCRdb's copy has only in-frame clones and lacks some. The sample records roughly 410,000 clones, around 96% being singletons. Input material: memory CD8+ T cells sorted from blood. Subset: CD45RO+ cells pooled with CCR7-negative TemRA cells. All receptors derive from a man aged 30-40 years in good health.

The genes are TRBV30 and TRBJ1-2; D uncertain. The CDR3 covers 12 residues. Trimming took off 5 bases at V and 0 bases at J, with 7 bases between the two ends. Per germline, CDR1 GTSNPN and CDR2 SVGIG (reference sequence). The CDR3 coding sequence is TGTGCCTGGGGGAGGCCTAACTATGGCTACACCTTC. Residues: CAWGRPNYGYTF.

The V and J genes are TRBV7-9 and TRBJ2-3, with TRBD2 as a possible D gene (6 bases). Between the trimmed V and J ends, which lost 7 bases and 2 bases, there was a span of 22 bases. The CDR3 runs 17 residues. Germline assignment: CDR1 SEHNR and CDR2 FQNEAQ (reference sequence). CDR3 region: CASTGYAGSTHTDTQYF. Here the CDR3 DNA reads TGTGCCAGCACGGGGTACGCGGGAAGCACACACACAGATACGCAGTATTTT.

The chain carries TRBV10-3 and TRBJ1-1; D gene unclear. CDR1 and CDR2 (germline): ENHRY, SYGVKD. Trimming left V 1 base short and J 7 bases short, with 7 bases between. The CDR3 runs 12 residues. This chain's CDR3 is CAISEWSREAFF. The CDR3 nucleotides read TGTGCCATCAGTGAGTGGAGCCGTGAAGCTTTCTTT.

The chain recombines TRBV5-1 with TRBJ2-1; D unresolved. V was pared by 0 bases and J by 2 bases, with 9 bases between. The CDR3 runs to 15 residues. Germline V gene sequence: CDR1 SGHRS, CDR2 YFSETQ. The CDR3 nucleotides read TGCGCCAGCAGCTTGGAGGGTGGAGCCTACAATGAGCAGTTCTTC. This encodes CASSLEGGAYNEQFF.

This chain uses TRBV18 with TRBJ1-2; 8 bases are a match to TRBD1. The J segment lost 4 bases and the V segment lost 1 base, leaving 5 bases of the junction unmatched. CDR3 size: 15 residues. Per the germline V gene, CDR1 is KGHSH and CDR2 is LQKENI. The CDR3, as DNA: TGTGCCAGCTCACCACTGGAGACAGGGGCCTATGGCTACACCTTC. This gives the protein CASSPLETGAYGYTF.

This clone was picked up one time. The chain links TRBV28 to TRBJ1-1; D is unresolved. Between the trimmed V and J ends, which lost 3 bases and 4 bases, there was a span of 12 bases. Germline V gives CDR1 MDHEN, CDR2 SYDVKM. The CDR3 runs to 14 residues. CDR3 amino acids: CASSFRYPGTEAFF. In nucleotides, the CDR3 is TGTGCCAGCAGTTTTCGTTACCCGGGCACTGAAGCTTTCTTT. Full variable domain (rest looked up from reference TRBV28 and TRBJ1-1): DVKVTQSSRYLVKRTGEKVFLECVQDMDHENMFWYRQDPGLGLRLIYFSYDVKMKEKGDIPEGYSVSREKKERFSLILESASTNQTSMYLCASSFRYPGTEAFFGQGTRLTVV.

The J gene is TRBJ2-5, the V gene TRBV28, with D unresolved. This CDR3 contains 13 residues. Germline CDR1 and CDR2: MDHEN and SYDVKM. Deletions cut 5 bases from V and 2 bases from J, with 9 bases between. In DNA form, the CDR3 reads TGTGCCAGCAGTCCCATGGCTCAAGAGACCCAGTACTTC. Translated: CASSPMAQETQYF.

This chain connects TRBV28 to TRBJ2-7, with unresolved D. The V end was cut by 4 bases, the J end by 8 bases, with 12 bases between. This CDR3 spans 12 amino acids. CDR1 and CDR2 (germline): MDHEN, SYDVKM. CDR3 in amino acids: CASSSPVEKQYF. Written as DNA, the CDR3 is TGTGCCAGCAGTTCCCCAGTCGAGAAGCAGTACTTC.

This rearrangement joins TRBV28 to TRBJ2-2; D unresolved. This CDR3 has 11 residues. CDR1 and CDR2 from the germline V gene are MDHEN and SYDVKM. In nucleotides, the CDR3 is TGTGCGGCAAGGGTGTCCGGGGAGCTGTTTTTT. As protein: CAARVSGELFF.

CDR3 sequence reads: CASSIPGLAAYNEQFF. The CDR3 bases are TGTGCCAGTAGTATCCCGGGACTAGCGGCCTACAATGAGCAGTTCTTC. The chain recombines TRBV19 with TRBJ2-1, with TRBD2 matching 11 bases. V gave up 3 bases and J gave up 2 bases; unmatched junction bases: 3. CDR1 is LNHDA, CDR2 SQIVND, per germline (reference sequence). The CDR3 length is 16 residues.

The chain has TRBV6-5 and TRBJ1-5; the match to TRBD1 covers 7 bases. The J segment lost 6 bases and the V segment lost 4 bases, leaving 12 bases of the junction unmatched. The V gene's germline CDR1 is MNHEY and CDR2 SVGAGI. The CDR3 is 16 residues long. CDR3: CASSSQANRGGQPQHF. The CDR3 nucleotides read TGTGCCAGCAGTTCCCAGGCTAACAGGGGAGGTCAGCCCCAGCATTTT.

The J gene is TRBJ2-7, the V gene TRBV4-1, with D unclear. Trimming removed 4 bases at V and 0 bases at J, with 7 bases between. Germline values: CDR1 MGHRA, CDR2 YSYEKL. The CDR3 has 13 amino acids. For the CDR3, the DNA is TGCGCCAGCAGCCGCGATGACTCCTACGAGCAGTACTTC. This codes for CASSRDDSYEQYF.

This chain links TRBV5-6 with TRBJ2-2; the match to TRBD2 covers 14 bases. Germline trimming cut 6 bases from V and 8 bases from J; bases unmatched to any gene: 9. Germline values: CDR1 SGHDT, CDR2 YYEEEE. The CDR3 has 16 amino acids. CDR3 sequence: CASTEGLAGVAGELFF. DNA for the CDR3: TGTGCCAGCACCGAGGGACTAGCGGGAGTGGCGGGGGAGCTGTTTTTT.

This sequence joins TRBV5-1 and TRBJ2-3; D call uncertain. The germline gives CDR1 SGHRS, CDR2 YFSETQ. The CDR3 is made up of 14 amino acids. V lost 0 bases, J lost 2 bases, and 7 bases lay in between. The CDR3 loop is CASSLGQVTDTQYF. CDR3 DNA sequence: TGCGCCAGCAGCTTGGGACAAGTCACAGATACGCAGTATTTT.

The chain carries TRBV6-4 and TRBJ1-2; D is uncertain. V shed 7 bases and J shed 3 bases, with 15 bases lying between them. CDR1 is MRHNA, CDR2 SNTAGT, per germline. The CDR3 extends over 14 amino acids. The CDR3 DNA reads as TGTGCCAGCACCCAAAGGGAGGGCTACTATGGCTACACCTTC. It yields the protein CASTQREGYYGYTF.

The chain carries TRBV10-2 and TRBJ2-1; 8 nucleotides match TRBD2. The germline gives CDR1 WSHSY, CDR2 SAAADI. CDR3 size: 14 residues. Unmatched junction bases numbered 2, after V lost 4 bases and J lost 3 bases. This CDR3 reads CASSVSGSYNEQFF. The CDR3 DNA reads as TGCGCCAGCAGTGTAAGCGGGAGCTACAATGAGCAGTTCTTC.

V and J are TRBV5-4 and TRBJ2-7; TRBD2 agrees at 11 bases. Trimming removed 2 bases from V and 2 bases from J; junction bases left unmatched: 3. This CDR3 contains 15 residues. Germline V gene sequence: CDR1 SGHNT, CDR2 YYREEE (reference sequence). CDR3 nucleotide sequence: TGTGCCAGCAGCTTATCGACTAGCGGGACCTACGAGCAGTACTTC. Its translation is CASSLSTSGTYEQYF.

This CDR3 reads CTSSHRDGDYEQYF. The CDR3 region has the DNA TGCACCAGCAGCCATCGGGACGGAGACTACGAGCAGTACTTC. This chain uses TRBV1 with TRBJ2-7. TRBV1 is tagged as a pseudogene. The CDR3 consists of 14 residues.

The chain couples TRBV6-6 to TRBJ2-5; D may be TRBD1 (6 bases). V lost 2 bases to trimming and J lost 1 base, with 8 bases between them. Germline V CDR1 and CDR2: MNHNY, SVGAGI (reference sequence). The CDR3 is 14 residues long. This chain's CDR3 is CASSYRGIQETQYF. Written as DNA, the CDR3 is TGTGCCAGCAGTTACAGGGGGATCCAAGAGACCCAGTACTTC.

This clone was detected only once. The J gene is TRBJ1-1, the V gene TRBV7-9; TRBD1 is a possible D gene (5 bases). The CDR3 covers 18 residues. The V end lost 1 base, the J end lost 4 bases, and 22 bases lay between the germline ends. Per germline, CDR1 SEHNR and CDR2 FQNEAQ (reference sequence). The CDR3 protein is CASSLGLIKGTPVTEAFF. The CDR3 bases are TGTGCCAGCAGCTTAGGGTTGATTAAAGGGACGCCGGTCACTGAAGCTTTCTTT.

The V call is TRBV12-5, the J call TRBJ2-1; D is ambiguous. The CDR3 spans 12 residues. CDR1 is LGHNT, CDR2 FRNRAP, per germline. Trimming shortened V by 9 bases and J by 1 base, and 7 bases separated the two germline ends. The CDR3 is CASQGSYNEQFF. For the CDR3, the DNA is TGTGCTAGCCAAGGGTCCTACAATGAGCAGTTCTTC.

The gene calls are TRBV6-4 and TRBJ2-1; TRBD2 agrees at 12 bases. V lost 0 bases, J lost 7 bases, and 1 base stayed unmatched. Germline CDR1 and CDR2: MRHNA and SNTAGT. This CDR3 region has 15 residues. DNA for the CDR3: TGTGCCAGCAGTGACTCGACTAGCGGGAGAAATGAGCAGTTCTTC. It codes for CASSDSTSGRNEQFF.

This chain connects TRBV4-1 to TRBJ2-1; tentative D call: TRBD2 (6 bases). There are 17 residues in the CDR3. Germline V lookup: CDR1 MGHRA, CDR2 YSYEKL. V shed 2 bases and J shed 8 bases, with 22 bases lying between them. CDR3 coding DNA: TGCGCCAGCAGCCAACCCTACCGGGGGTATGGCGAGGATGAGCAGTTCTTC. Protein product: CASSQPYRGYGEDEQFF.

This clone was seen a few times. The chain combines TRBV6-4 with TRBJ2-3, with 10 positions matching TRBD1. V trimming: 2 bases; J trimming: 4 bases; junction bases outside the gene matches: 0. This CDR3 has 14 residues. The germline V gene has CDR1 MRHNA and CDR2 SNTAGT. The CDR3: CASSDGTGADTQYF. CDR3 nucleotide sequence: TGTGCCAGCAGTGACGGGACAGGGGCAGATACGCAGTATTTT.

The rearrangement uses TRBV7-9 and TRBJ2-7, with 7 nucleotides matching TRBD2. The J segment lost 0 bases and the V segment lost 5 bases, leaving 7 bases of the junction unmatched. The CDR3 is 15 amino acids. Germline loops: CDR1 SEHNR, CDR2 FQNEAQ (reference sequence). This chain's CDR3 is CASSPGGGGSYEQYF. CDR3 sequence (DNA): TGTGCCAGCAGCCCCGGTGGCGGGGGCTCCTACGAGCAGTACTTC. Combining the CDR3 with reference TRBV7-9 and TRBJ2-7 gives the whole variable domain DTGVSQNPRHKITKRGQNVTFRCDPISEHNRLYWYRQTLGQGPEFLTYFQNEAQLEKSRLLSDRFSAERPKGSFSTLEIQRTEQGDSAMYLCASSPGGGGSYEQYFGPGTRLTVT.